A single sample gave rise to the 32 T cell receptor beta chains below, sequenced in a study of T cell repertoires in cytomegalovirus infection. TCRdb used MiXCR to reprocess the reads, holding one entry per CDR3 protein. The repertoire holds 85,000 to 120,000 distinct CDR3 sequences, with 16% as singletons. The sample was PBMCs. These receptors originate from a human donor in good health (CMV status not recorded). Some clones in this sample may be carry-over from other donors' samples.

This chain connects TRBV14 to TRBJ2-2; TRBD1 aligns across 10 bases. The CDR3 runs 17 residues. The V gene's germline CDR1 is SGHDN and CDR2 FVKESK. V was clipped by 4 bases and J by 3 bases; unmatched bases: 8. CDR3 residues: CASSLLPGTGDTGELFF. CDR3 nucleotide sequence: TGTGCCAGCAGCCTTCTCCCGGGGACAGGGGACACCGGGGAGCTGTTTTTT.

This clonotype was seen more than once but under ten times. The chain is built from TRBV2 and TRBJ2-2; TRBD1 might be the D (6 bases). Trimming removed 6 bases at V and 7 bases at J, with 24 bases between. Germline loops: CDR1 SNHLY, CDR2 FYNNEI. This CDR3 comprises 17 residues. CDR3 sequence reads: CASSQEDRTPEGGELFF. CDR3 bases: TGTGCCAGCAGCCAGGAAGACAGGACTCCCGAGGGCGGGGAGCTGTTTTTT. The whole variable domain, filled in from reference TRBV2 and TRBJ2-2, reads EPEVTQTPSHQVTQMGQEVILRCVPISNHLYFYWYRQILGQKVEFLVSFYNNEISEKSEIFDDQFSVERPDGSNFTLKIRSTKLEDSAMYFCASSQEDRTPEGGELFFGEGSRLTVL.

This clonotype has just a few counts. The CDR3 loop reads CSVEELDRENRGYEQYF. CDR3 in DNA: TGCAGCGTTGAAGAGCTGGACCGGGAAAATAGAGGCTACGAGCAGTACTTC. The chain joins TRBV29-1 to TRBJ2-7; possibly TRBD2 for D (5 bases). CDR1 SQVTM and CDR2 ANQGSEA come from the germline V gene. The CDR3 totals 17 residues. Trimming removed 0 bases from V and 3 bases from J, with 21 bases in between.

CDR3 protein: CASSQPPRDTQYF. The CDR3 DNA follows: TGTGCCAGCAGTCAACCTCCTAGAGATACGCAGTATTTT. The rearrangement uses TRBV28 and TRBJ2-3; D not certain. Germline V CDR1 and CDR2: MDHEN, SYDVKM. V gave up 5 bases and J gave up 5 bases, with 11 bases separating them. The CDR3 runs 13 residues.

This clonotype was counted at least ten times. The CDR3 region is CASSLAEHYTQYF. The CDR3 DNA follows: TGTGCCAGCAGCTTAGCGGAGCATTATACGCAGTATTTT. The chain combines TRBV7-2 with TRBJ2-3; D is unclear. The V end lost 0 bases, the J end lost 7 bases, and 8 bases lay between the germline ends. The germline gives CDR1 SGHTA, CDR2 FQGNSA. This CDR3 comprises 13 residues.

Comments on this clonotype: Since a much larger clone is just one base distant, this may be a read error. The chain has TRBV6-5 and TRBJ1-6; D is unresolved. Germline CDR1 and CDR2: MNHEY and SVGAGI. Trimming stripped 4 bases from V and 14 bases from J, with 15 bases between. This CDR3 is 13 amino acids long. Here the CDR3 reads CASSSSSVLTLHF. CDR3 DNA sequence: TGTGCCAGCAGTTCCTCAAGTGTCCTCACCCTCCACTTT.

Only a few counts were recorded for this clonotype. The chain joins TRBV7-3 to TRBJ1-5, with a possible D match to TRBD1 (5 bases). The CDR3 runs to 16 residues. V lost 5 bases and J lost 5, with 19 bases in between. From germline, CDR1 is SGHTA and CDR2 FQGTGA. The CDR3 nucleotides read TGTGCCAGCAGCCCGAGCCCCGGGACCGCATATCAGCCCCAGCATTTT. This translates into CASSPSPGTAYQPQHF.

The table lists this clonotype with a count of one. This may be a read error, as it is one base from a much larger clone. This chain joins TRBV5-1 and TRBJ1-3, with TRBD1 as a possible D gene (5 bases). CDR3 length: 15 residues. In germline, CDR1 is SGHRS, CDR2 YFSETQ. The CDR3 sequence is CANSLAWGPGNTIYF. The CDR3 nucleotides are TGCGCCAACAGCTTGGCCTGGGGACCCGGAAACACCATATATTTT.

This sequence joins TRBV20-1 and TRBJ1-6; 7 bases match TRBD1. Trimming removed 4 bases from V and 5 bases from J; junction bases left unmatched: 8. The CDR3 is 15 amino acids. Germline V gene lookup returns CDR1 DFQATT and CDR2 SNEGSKA (reference sequence). In nucleotides, the CDR3 is TGCAGTGCTATAAGGCCAGGGACAGATAATTCACCCCTCCACTTT. It is translated as CSAIRPGTDNSPLHF.

This chain links TRBV3-1 with TRBJ2-7, with 15 bases lining up with TRBD2. After removal of 5 bases from V and 1 base from J, the junction contained 6 bases not matched to a gene. Looked up from germline, CDR1 is LGHDT and CDR2 is YNNKEL (reference sequence). This CDR3 is built from 17 residues. The CDR3 nucleotides are TGTGCCAGCAGCTTTCTCGGGACTAGCGGGGGGTCCTACGAGCAGTACTTC. As protein: CASSFLGTSGGSYEQYF.

The table lists this clonotype with a count of one. J is TRBJ2-7 and V is TRBV27, with D possibly being TRBD1 or TRBD2 (5 bases each). The length of the CDR3 is 15 residues. Germline V gene data show CDR1 as MNHEY and CDR2 as SMNVEV (reference sequence). V dropped 4 bases and J dropped 3 bases, with 16 bases sitting between them. CDR3 protein: CASSSSGTDDYEQYF. CDR3 in DNA: TGTGCCAGCAGTTCGTCCGGGACGGATGACTACGAGCAGTACTTC.

The chain recombines TRBV4-3 with TRBJ2-7; no reliable D call. The CDR3 loop spans 13 amino acids. Germline V lookup: CDR1 LGHNA, CDR2 YSLEER. Trimming took off 4 bases at V and 4 bases at J, with 11 bases between the two ends. Here the CDR3 DNA reads TGCGCCAGCAGCCTCGAACGCTATTACGAGCAGTACTTC. It is translated as CASSLERYYEQYF.

V usage is TRBV5-6 and J usage is TRBJ2-1; D possibly uses TRBD1 or TRBD2 (5 bases each). The CDR3 is 13 residues long. V was cut by 4 bases and J by 7 bases, with 12 bases left in between. Germline CDR1 is SGHDT and CDR2 is YYEEEE. CDR3 region: CASSPDWGNEQFF. Written as DNA, the CDR3 is TGTGCCAGCAGCCCAGACTGGGGGAATGAGCAGTTCTTC.

This clonotype was observed a handful of times. The chain joins TRBV6-6 to TRBJ2-1; D unresolved. CDR3 length: 11 amino acids. The V end was cut by 7 bases, the J end by 3 bases, with 4 bases between. Germline-derived CDR1 and CDR2 are MNHNY and SVGAGI (reference sequence). The CDR3 nucleotides read TGTGCCAGCACCCGCTACAATGAGCAGTTCTTC. It encodes CASTRYNEQFF.

This clonotype was detected ten times or more. The rearrangement links TRBV11-2 to TRBJ2-3; 10 bases agree with TRBD2. V shed 6 bases and J 7 bases; nucleotides not matched to a gene: 7. The CDR3 extends over 14 amino acids. Germline V gene sequence: CDR1 SGHAT, CDR2 FQNNGV. DNA for the CDR3: TGTGCCAGCAGACGGACTAGCGGTGCGTATACGCAGTATTTT. It encodes CASRRTSGAYTQYF.

This clonotype showed up just a few times. The rearrangement uses TRBV15 and TRBJ1-2; TRBD1 is a possible D gene (5 bases). Trimming shortened V by 2 bases and J by 8 bases, and 15 bases separated the two germline ends. There are 14 residues in the CDR3. Germline V gives CDR1 LNHNV, CDR2 YYDKDF (reference sequence). CDR3 nucleotide sequence: TGTGCCACCAGCAGATCGGGACCGGCCCGAGGCTACACCTTC. Its protein is CATSRSGPARGYTF. Full variable domain (outside the CDR3, taken from reference TRBV15 and TRBJ1-2): DAMVIQNPRYQVTQFGKPVTLSCSQTLNHNVMYWYQQKSSQAPKLLFHYYDKDFNNEADTPDNFQSRRPNTSFCFLDIRSPGLGDTAMYLCATSRSGPARGYTFGSGTRLTVV.

The genes are TRBV11-3 and TRBJ2-7, with 8 bases fitting TRBD1. Per the germline V gene, CDR1 is SGHNT and CDR2 is YENEEA. The length of the CDR3 is 17 residues. V lost 3 bases, J lost 2 bases, and 12 bases stayed unmatched. This chain's CDR3 is CASSLLAGQAEAYEQYF. The CDR3 DNA follows: TGTGCCAGCAGCTTGTTGGCGGGACAGGCGGAGGCCTACGAGCAGTACTTC.

This clonotype was recorded a few times. The chain carries TRBV7-4 and TRBJ1-1; tentative D call: TRBD1 (5 bases). This CDR3 is built from 16 residues. Trimming pared 5 bases from V and 4 bases from J, leaving 20 bases between. In germline, CDR1 is SGHVT, CDR2 SQSDAQ. CDR3 in amino acids: CASSPSGYGESTEAFF. CDR3 DNA: TGTGCCAGCAGCCCTTCAGGGTATGGGGAGAGCACTGAAGCTTTCTTT.

This clonotype was observed a handful of times. The chain couples TRBV5-1 to TRBJ1-2; TRBD1 might be the D (6 bases). V dropped 4 bases and J dropped 1 base, with 11 bases sitting between them. From germline, CDR1 is SGHRS and CDR2 YFSETQ. This CDR3 has 14 residues. CDR3 sequence: CASSASGDNYGYTF. CDR3 DNA: TGCGCCAGCAGCGCCTCAGGGGATAACTATGGCTACACCTTC.

This clonotype was seen at least ten times. J is TRBJ2-3 and V is TRBV5-4; 9 bases fit TRBD1. This CDR3 region has 15 residues. Per the germline V gene, CDR1 is SGHNT and CDR2 is YYREEE (reference sequence). After removal of 2 bases from V and 3 bases from J, the junction contained 4 bases not matched to a gene. The CDR3 is CASSFRDRETDTQYF. The CDR3 DNA reads as TGTGCCAGCAGCTTCCGGGACAGGGAGACAGATACGCAGTATTTT.

The chain recombines TRBV25-1 with TRBJ2-5; D is unclear. V was cut by 3 bases and J by 3 bases, with 8 bases left in between. The germline V gene has CDR1 MGHDK and CDR2 SYGVNS. The CDR3 runs 13 residues. CDR3 sequence: CASSDSPKETQYF. In nucleotides, the CDR3 is TGTGCCAGCAGTGACAGCCCTAAAGAGACCCAGTACTTC.

This chain links TRBV28 with TRBJ1-2; possibly TRBD1 for D (6 bases). The CDR3 spans 15 residues. CDR1 is MDHEN, CDR2 SYDVKM, per germline. V shed 6 bases and J shed 4 bases, with 18 bases lying between them. For the CDR3, the DNA is TGTGCCAGCAGGTCTACAGGGACGGCGTCCTATGGCTACACCTTC. It encodes CASRSTGTASYGYTF.

V and J are TRBV10-2 and TRBJ2-5; 9 bases fit TRBD2. The germline V gene encodes CDR1 WSHSY and CDR2 SAAADI. J gave up 3 bases and V 4 bases, and 6 bases lay outside the gene matches. This CDR3 contains 15 residues. CDR3 amino acids: CASSASSGGEETQYF. Here the CDR3 DNA reads TGCGCCAGCAGTGCTAGTAGCGGGGGCGAAGAGACCCAGTACTTC.

The rearrangement joins TRBV29-1 to TRBJ1-1, with D tentatively TRBD1 (6 bases). Germline-derived CDR1 and CDR2 are SQVTM and ANQGSEA. The CDR3 length is 11 residues. V was trimmed by 5 bases and J by 5 bases, leaving 9 bases between them. The CDR3 sequence: CSVTGSTEAFF. The CDR3 DNA reads TGCAGCGTTACAGGGAGTACTGAAGCTTTCTTT. Full variable domain (remainder filled in from reference TRBV29-1 and TRBJ1-1): SAVISQKPSRDICQRGTSLTIQCQVDSQVTMMFWYRQQPGQSLTLIATANQGSEATYESGFVIDKFPISRPNLTFSTLTVSNMSPEDSSIYLCSVTGSTEAFFGQGTRLTVV.

This clonotype was observed a handful of times. This sequence joins TRBV27 and TRBJ2-2; no definite D call. The germline CDR1 and CDR2 sequences are MNHEY and SMNVEV (reference sequence). This CDR3 region has 13 residues. V dropped 4 bases and J dropped 4 bases, with 7 bases sitting between them. The CDR3: CASSSWGTGELFF. The CDR3 DNA follows: TGTGCCAGCAGTTCCTGGGGCACCGGGGAGCTGTTTTTT.

The chain is built from TRBV18 and TRBJ2-7; D not certain. Looked up from germline, CDR1 is KGHSH and CDR2 is LQKENI. The CDR3 totals 14 residues. V was pared by 2 bases and J by 2 bases, with 10 bases between. DNA of the CDR3: TGTGCCAGCTCACCAAGTGGGATGCCCTACGAGCAGTACTTC. Its protein product is CASSPSGMPYEQYF.

This chain uses TRBV12-5 with TRBJ2-1; 8 bases are shared with TRBD1. The germline CDR1 and CDR2 sequences are LGHNT and FRNRAP. The CDR3 is 15 residues long. The trim removed 7 bases at V and 4 bases at J, leaving 9 bases unmatched. CDR3: CASASDRENYNEQFF. CDR3 sequence (DNA): TGTGCTAGTGCCTCGGACAGGGAAAATTACAATGAGCAGTTCTTC.

Notes on this clonotype: This may be a read error: a much more frequent sequence differs by one nucleotide. This rearrangement joins TRBV2 to TRBJ2-3, with 9 bases lining up with TRBD2. The CDR3 sequence is 15 residues long. J gave up 4 bases and V 2 bases, and 4 bases lay outside the gene matches. Per germline, CDR1 SNHLY and CDR2 FYNNEI. This CDR3 is CASSELGTSSDTQYF. As DNA, the CDR3 is TGTGCCAGCAGTGAATTGGGGACTAGCTCAGATACGCAGTATTTT.

This clonotype turned up a few times. This chain joins TRBV7-3 and TRBJ2-3; 8 bases align to TRBD1. This CDR3 has 15 amino acids. In germline, CDR1 is SGHTA, CDR2 FQGTGA. V shed 5 bases, J shed 2 bases, and the junction held 6 bases outside the gene matches. CDR3: CASSRQGSLTDTQYF. Written as DNA, the CDR3 is TGTGCCAGCAGCCGACAGGGGTCCCTCACAGATACGCAGTATTTT.

This clonotype has just a few counts. V is TRBV20-1 and J is TRBJ1-3; D unresolved. CDR3 length equals 13 residues. CDR1 DFQATT and CDR2 SNEGSKA come from the germline V gene (reference sequence). V was trimmed by 2 bases and J by 6 bases, leaving 11 bases between them. In DNA form, the CDR3 reads TGCAGTGCTAGAAGTCGGGAGGAAAACACCATATATTTT. It codes for CSARSREENTIYF.

The table lists this clonotype with many counts. This chain joins TRBV7-2 and TRBJ2-5; D perhaps matches TRBD1 (6 bases). The CDR3 runs 15 residues. Between the trimmed V and J ends, which lost 5 bases and 5 bases, there was a span of 18 bases. Germline assignment: CDR1 SGHTA and CDR2 FQGNSA. CDR3 loop: CASSPRRGFGETQYF. CDR3 nucleotides: TGTGCCAGCAGCCCACGTAGGGGGTTTGGGGAGACCCAGTACTTC.

This clonotype occurred many times. The chain has TRBV14 and TRBJ2-1, with 13 bases aligning to TRBD2. The CDR3 is made up of 15 amino acids. From germline, CDR1 is SGHDN and CDR2 FVKESK. V shed 6 bases, J shed 9 bases, and the junction held 8 bases outside the gene matches. In nucleotides, the CDR3 is TGTGCCAGCAGTCGACTAGCGGGGGGAGCGGGTGAGCAGTTCTTC. It encodes CASSRLAGGAGEQFF.